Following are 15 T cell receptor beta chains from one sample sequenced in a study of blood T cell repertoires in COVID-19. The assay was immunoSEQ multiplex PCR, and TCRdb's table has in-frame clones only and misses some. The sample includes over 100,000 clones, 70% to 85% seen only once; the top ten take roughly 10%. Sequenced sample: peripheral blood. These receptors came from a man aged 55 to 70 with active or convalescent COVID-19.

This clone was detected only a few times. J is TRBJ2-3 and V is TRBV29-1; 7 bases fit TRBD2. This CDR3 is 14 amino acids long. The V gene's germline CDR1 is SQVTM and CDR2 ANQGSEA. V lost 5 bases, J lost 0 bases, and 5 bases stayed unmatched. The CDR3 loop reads CSVQRGLSTDTQYF. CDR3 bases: TGCAGCGTTCAAAGGGGACTAAGCACAGATACGCAGTATTTT.

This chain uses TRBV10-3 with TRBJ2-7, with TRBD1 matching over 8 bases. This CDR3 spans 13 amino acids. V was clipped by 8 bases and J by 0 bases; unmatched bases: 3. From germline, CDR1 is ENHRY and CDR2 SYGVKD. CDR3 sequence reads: CAIQGQGSYEQYF. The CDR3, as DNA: TGTGCCATCCAAGGACAGGGCTCCTACGAGCAGTACTTC.

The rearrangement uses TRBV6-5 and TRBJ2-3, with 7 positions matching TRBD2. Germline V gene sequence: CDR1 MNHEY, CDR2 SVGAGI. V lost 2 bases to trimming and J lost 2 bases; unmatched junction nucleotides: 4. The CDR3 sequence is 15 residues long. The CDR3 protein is CASSYGAGDTDTQYF. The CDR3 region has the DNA TGTGCCAGCAGTTACGGCGCGGGGGACACAGATACGCAGTATTTT.

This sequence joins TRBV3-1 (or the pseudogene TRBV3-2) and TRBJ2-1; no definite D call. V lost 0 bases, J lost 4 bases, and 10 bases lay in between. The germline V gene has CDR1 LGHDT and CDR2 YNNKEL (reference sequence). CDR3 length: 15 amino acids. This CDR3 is CASSQDWQAYNEQFF. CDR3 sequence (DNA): TGTGCCAGCAGCCAAGATTGGCAGGCTTACAATGAGCAGTTCTTC.

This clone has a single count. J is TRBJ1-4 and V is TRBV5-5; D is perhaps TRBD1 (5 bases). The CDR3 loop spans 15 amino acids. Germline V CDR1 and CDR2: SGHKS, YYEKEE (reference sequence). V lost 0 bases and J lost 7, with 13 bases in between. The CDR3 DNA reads TGTGCCAGCAGCTTGGAAGCAGGGCAAGGTGAAAAACTGTTTTTT. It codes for CASSLEAGQGEKLFF. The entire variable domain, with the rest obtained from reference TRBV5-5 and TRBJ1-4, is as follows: DAGVTQSPTHLIKTRGQQVTLRCSPISGHKSVSWYQQVLGQGPQFIFQYYEKEERGRGNFPDRFSARQFPNYSSELNVNALLLGDSALYLCASSLEAGQGEKLFFGSGTQLSVL.

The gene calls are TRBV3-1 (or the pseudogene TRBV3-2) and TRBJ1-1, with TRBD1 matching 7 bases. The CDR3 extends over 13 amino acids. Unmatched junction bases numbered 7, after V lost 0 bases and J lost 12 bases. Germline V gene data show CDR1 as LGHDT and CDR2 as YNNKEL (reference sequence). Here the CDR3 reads CASSQERGLRSFF. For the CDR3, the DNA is TGTGCCAGCAGCCAAGAAAGGGGGCTTCGTTCTTTCTTT.

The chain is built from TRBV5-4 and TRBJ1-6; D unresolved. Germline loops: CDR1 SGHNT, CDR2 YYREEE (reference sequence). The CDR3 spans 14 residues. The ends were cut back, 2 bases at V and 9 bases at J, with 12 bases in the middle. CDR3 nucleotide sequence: TGTGCCAGCAGCTTAATAGAGGGAGGTTCACCCCTCCACTTT. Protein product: CASSLIEGGSPLHF.

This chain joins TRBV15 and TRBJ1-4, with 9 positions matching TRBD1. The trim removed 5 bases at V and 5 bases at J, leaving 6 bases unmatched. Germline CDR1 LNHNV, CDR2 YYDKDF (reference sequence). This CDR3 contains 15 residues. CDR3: CATSSRQGVNEKLFF. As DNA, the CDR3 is TGTGCCACCAGCTCAAGACAGGGGGTCAATGAAAAACTGTTTTTT.

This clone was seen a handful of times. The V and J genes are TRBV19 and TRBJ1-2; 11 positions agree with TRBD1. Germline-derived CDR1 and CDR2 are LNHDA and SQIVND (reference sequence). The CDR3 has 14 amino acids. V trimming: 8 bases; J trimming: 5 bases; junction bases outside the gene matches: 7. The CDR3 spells CASGRTGGEYGYTF. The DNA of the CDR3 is TGTGCCAGTGGTAGGACAGGGGGCGAGTATGGCTACACCTTC.

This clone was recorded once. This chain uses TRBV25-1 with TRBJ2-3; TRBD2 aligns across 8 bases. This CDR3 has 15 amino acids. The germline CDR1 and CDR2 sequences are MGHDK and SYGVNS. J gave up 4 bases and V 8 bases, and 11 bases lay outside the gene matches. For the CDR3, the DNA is TGTGCCAGCGCAAGAACGGGAGGGGCGTCAGATACGCAGTATTTT. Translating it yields CASARTGGASDTQYF. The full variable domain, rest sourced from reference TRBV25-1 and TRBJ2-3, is EADIYQTPRYLVIGTGKKITLECSQTMGHDKMYWYQQDPGMELHLIHYSYGVNSTEKGDLSSESTVSRIRTEHFPLTLESARPSHTSQYLCASARTGGASDTQYFGPGTRLTVL.

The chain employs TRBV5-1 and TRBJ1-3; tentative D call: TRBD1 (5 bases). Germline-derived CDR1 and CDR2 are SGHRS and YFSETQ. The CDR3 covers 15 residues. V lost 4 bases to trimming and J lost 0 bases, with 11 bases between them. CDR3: CASSIGHNSGNTIYF. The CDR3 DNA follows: TGCGCCAGCAGCATTGGACATAACTCTGGAAACACCATATATTTT. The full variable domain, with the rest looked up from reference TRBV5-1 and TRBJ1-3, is KAGVTQTPRYLIKTRGQQVTLSCSPISGHRSVSWYQQTPGQGLQFLFEYFSETQRNKGNFPGRFSGRQFSNSRSEMNVSTLELGDSALYLCASSIGHNSGNTIYFGEGSWLTVV.

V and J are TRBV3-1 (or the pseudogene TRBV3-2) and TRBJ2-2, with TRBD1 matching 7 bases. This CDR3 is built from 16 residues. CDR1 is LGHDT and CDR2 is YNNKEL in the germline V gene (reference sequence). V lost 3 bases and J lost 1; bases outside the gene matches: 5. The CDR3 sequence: CASSQARTGNTGELFF. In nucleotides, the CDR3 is TGTGCCAGCAGCCAGGCCCGGACAGGGAACACCGGGGAGCTGTTTTTT.

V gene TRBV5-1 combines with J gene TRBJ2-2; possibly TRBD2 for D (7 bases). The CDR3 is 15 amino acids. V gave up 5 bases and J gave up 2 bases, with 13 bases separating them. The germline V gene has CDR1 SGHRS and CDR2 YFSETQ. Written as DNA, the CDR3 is TGCGCCAGCAGTAGAGGGGGACTAAACACCGGGGAGCTGTTTTTT. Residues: CASSRGGLNTGELFF.

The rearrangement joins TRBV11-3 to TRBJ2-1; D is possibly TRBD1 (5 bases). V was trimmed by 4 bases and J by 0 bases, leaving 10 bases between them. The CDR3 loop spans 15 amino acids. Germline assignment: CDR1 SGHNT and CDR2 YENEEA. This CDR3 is CASSSRTSSYNEQFF. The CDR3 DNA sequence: TGTGCCAGCAGCTCCCGGACAAGCTCCTACAATGAGCAGTTCTTC.

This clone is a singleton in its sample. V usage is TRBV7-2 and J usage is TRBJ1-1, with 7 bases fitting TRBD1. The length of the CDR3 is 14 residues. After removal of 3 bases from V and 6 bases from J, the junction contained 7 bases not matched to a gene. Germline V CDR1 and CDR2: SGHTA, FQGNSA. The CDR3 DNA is TGTGCCAGCAGCTTTGCGACAGGGACAGCTGAAGCTTTCTTT. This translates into CASSFATGTAEAFF.